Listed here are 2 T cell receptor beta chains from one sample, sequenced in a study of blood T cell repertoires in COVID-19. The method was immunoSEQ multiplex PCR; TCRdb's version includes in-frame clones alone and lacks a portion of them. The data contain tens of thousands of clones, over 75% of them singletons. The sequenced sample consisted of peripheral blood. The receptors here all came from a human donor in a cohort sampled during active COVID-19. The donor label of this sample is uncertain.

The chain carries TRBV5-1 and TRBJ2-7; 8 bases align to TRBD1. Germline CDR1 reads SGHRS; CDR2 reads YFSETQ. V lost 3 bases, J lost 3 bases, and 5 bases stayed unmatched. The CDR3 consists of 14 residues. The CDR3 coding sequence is TGCGCCAGCAGCTCCGACAGGGGCAACTACGAGCAGTACTTC. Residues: CASSSDRGNYEQYF.

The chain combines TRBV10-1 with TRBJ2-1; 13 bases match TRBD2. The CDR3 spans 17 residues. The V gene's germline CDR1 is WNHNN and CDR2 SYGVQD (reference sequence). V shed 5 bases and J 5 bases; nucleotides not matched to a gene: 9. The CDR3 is CASSNGLAGVGNNEQFF. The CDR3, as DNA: TGCGCCAGCAGTAATGGACTAGCGGGGGTAGGAAACAATGAGCAGTTCTTC.